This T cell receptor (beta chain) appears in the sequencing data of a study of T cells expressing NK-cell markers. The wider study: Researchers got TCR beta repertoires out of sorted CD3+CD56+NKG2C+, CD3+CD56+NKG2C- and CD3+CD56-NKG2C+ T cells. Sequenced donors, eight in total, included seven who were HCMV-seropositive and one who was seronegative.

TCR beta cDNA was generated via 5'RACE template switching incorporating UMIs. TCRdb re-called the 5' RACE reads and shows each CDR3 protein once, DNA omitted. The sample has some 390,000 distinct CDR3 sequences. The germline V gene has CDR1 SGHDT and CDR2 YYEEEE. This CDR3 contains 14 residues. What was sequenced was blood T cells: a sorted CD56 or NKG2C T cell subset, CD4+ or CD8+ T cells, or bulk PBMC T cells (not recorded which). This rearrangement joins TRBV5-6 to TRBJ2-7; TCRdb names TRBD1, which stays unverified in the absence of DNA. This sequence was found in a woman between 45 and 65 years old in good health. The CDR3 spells CASSPMQGAYEQYF.